This TCR beta chain is drawn from a study of blood T cells in healthy people across ages (dated by TCRdb to about 2015). Turning to the overall study: In model experiments, template switching captured roughly one uniquely barcoded TCR beta cDNA molecule for every two T cells. To track age-related changes in TCR beta repertoire diversity, the study relied on deep sequencing normalized with unique cDNA molecular identifiers. The donors were split into four age groups: young (average about 16 years), middle-aged (roughly 42), aged (more than 55) and long-lived (over 80). The study analyzed two additional independent replicas of 1 million unique cDNA reads from the same blood draw for two donors, one aged 18 to 30 and one aged 80 or older. To avoid experimental bias, donors of different ages were distributed randomly across sequencing lanes. The research as a whole found: Since profiling was done on bulk unsorted PBMCs, naive and antigen-experienced compartments could not be conclusively compared. Observed TCR beta diversity per million T cells fell roughly linearly with age, and a significant reduction was already apparent by age approximately 41. Estimates of total diversity from one million sequenced T cells were regarded as lower bounds and underestimates. There was a strong correlation between observed TCR beta diversity and the percentage of naive T cells measured by flow cytometry. The CMV infection status of donors was not known, potentially confounding age-related changes in expanded clonotypes. The long-lived group showed more naive CD4+ T cells, fewer expanded clones and increased TCR diversity than the aged group, suggesting age selection.

This clonotype appeared a single time. What this receptor recognizes is not known. Base qualities were left out, and no much larger clone turns up one base away. One read gives only weak evidence. The library was generated by 5' RACE. The instrument was an Illumina HiSeq 2500. A second about 6 to 11 cycle PCR used a sample-barcoded 5' primer and a J-beta primer mix. Each TCR beta cDNA molecule received a unique molecular identifier from a template-switch 5' adaptor carrying 12 random nucleotides. Each sample yielded at least 3 million CDR3-containing paired-end reads. All of the RNA was converted into first-strand cDNA using the Mint cDNA synthesis kit, with a TRBC-specific oligonucleotide serving as the primer. After uracil-DNA glycosylase treatment, a first 18-cycle PCR used universal primers M1SS and BC2_uni_R on all cDNA. For the original study's pipeline: For normalization, 1 million high-quality reads were randomly selected from each sample, with every read carrying a distinct molecular identifier. Reads with shared molecular identifiers were discarded instead of being binned into consensus sequences. CDR3 identification, clonotype clustering and error correction used MiTCR with a Q25 quality threshold and the strictest error-elimination algorithm. Lower-bound total TCR beta diversity was estimated with a nonparametric unseen species model using Euler transformation. TCRdb applied fastp at Q25 and MiXCR to the public reads, then kept only in-frame beta chains. Entries are consolidated by CDR3 protein sequence, retaining the most common genes and DNA. The V and J calls were determined by TCRdb, not by the authors. For this sample the table gives some 700,000 distinct CDR3 sequences, of which approximately 43% were detected only once. Clones ranked in the top ten supply approximately 22% of the sample.

Systemically healthy Caucasian individuals from Russia, roughly 40 in total and aged about 6 to 95 years, were included as donors. Around 9.8 milliliters of peripheral blood were collected from each donor into EDTA-treated Vacutainer tubes. Ficoll-Paque density-gradient centrifugation was used to isolate PBMCs, with at least 6.5 million per sample. Total RNA was extracted from PBMCs with Trizol reagent, with at least 6 micrograms obtained per sample. The percentages of naive CD45RAhigh/CD27high T cells were determined by flow cytometry on a PBMC aliquot from every donor. This TCR derives from an older woman in good health. Specimen: blood.

The DNA sequence is as follows: TGTGCCATCAGTCAACAGGGGGACTATGGCTACACCTTC. Translated, this gives CAISQQGDYGYTF. The V gene is TRBV10-3 and the J gene is TRBJ1-2, and TRBD1 matches 8 of the central bases. The germline V gene provides CDR1 ENHRY and CDR2 SYGVKD. For this chain, trimming is 5 bases at the V end and 3 bases at the J end, and the number of junction bases without a gene match is 2. The CDR3 numbers 13 residues from cysteine through phenylalanine. The only DNA kept is the CDR3, 39 bases in frame from the first base.